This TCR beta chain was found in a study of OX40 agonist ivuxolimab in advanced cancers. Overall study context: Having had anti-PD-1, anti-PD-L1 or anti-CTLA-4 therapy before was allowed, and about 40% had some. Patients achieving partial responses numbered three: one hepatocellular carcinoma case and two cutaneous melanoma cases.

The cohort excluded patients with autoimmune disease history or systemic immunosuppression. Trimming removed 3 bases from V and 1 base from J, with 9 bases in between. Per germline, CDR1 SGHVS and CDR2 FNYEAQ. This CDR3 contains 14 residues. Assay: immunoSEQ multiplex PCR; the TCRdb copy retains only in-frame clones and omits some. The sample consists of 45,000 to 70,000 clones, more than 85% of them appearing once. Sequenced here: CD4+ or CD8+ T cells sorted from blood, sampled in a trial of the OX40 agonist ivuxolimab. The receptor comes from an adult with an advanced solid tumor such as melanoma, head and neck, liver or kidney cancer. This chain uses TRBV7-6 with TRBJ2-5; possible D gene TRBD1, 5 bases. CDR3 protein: CASSLVGAQETQYF. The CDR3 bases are TGTGCCAGCAGCTTGGTTGGGGCCCAAGAGACCCAGTACTTC.